This TCR beta chain came from a study of shared clonotypes between healthy human individuals. Study-wide points: Naive CD4 clonotypes were shared across several donors at roughly 5%.

This CDR3 is 17 amino acids long. The V gene's germline CDR1 is SGHTA and CDR2 FQGTGA. Trimming at V came to 5 bases and at J to 6 bases, leaving 12 bases not matched to a gene. The DNA input per sorted-subset replicate PCR was around 200 ng, corresponding to some 30,000 T cell genomes. This table comes from immunoSEQ multiplex PCR, and its TCRdb copy is limited to in-frame clones, with some not included. The top ten clones hold approximately 0.4% of a sample with about 2.3 million clones, just over 90% of them seen once. As to this clone: Its specificity is unknown.

The source material was naive CD4+ T cells from PBMCs. Documented subset: CD45RA+ positively selected. The rearrangement links TRBV7-3 to TRBJ2-3, with TRBD2 matching over 12 bases. The receptor comes from a man younger than 30 in good health. Some clones in this sample may be carry-over from other donors' samples. The chain's CDR3 is CASSLGVTSGSGDTQYF. The CDR3 region has the DNA TGTGCCAGCAGCCTGGGGGTGACTAGCGGGAGCGGGGATACGCAGTATTTT.